This record concerns one T cell receptor beta chain sequence. This entry comes from a study of control samples from healthy donors and cancer patients. Sequenced by immunoSEQ multiplex PCR; TCRdb stores in-frame clones only, minus some. The sample holds some 110,000 clones; 93% are singletons and the top ten take roughly 2.7%. Germline V gene lookup returns CDR1 SGHNT and CDR2 YYREEE (reference sequence). V dropped 4 bases and J dropped 3 bases, with 16 bases sitting between them. The CDR3 consists of 15 residues. The sample consisted of blood. The rearrangement uses TRBV5-4 and TRBJ1-1; maybe TRBD1 (6 bases). This receptor was identified in a man aged 25 to 40 in good health. The CDR3 is CASSMWTEPYTEAFF. DNA of the CDR3: TGTGCCAGCAGCATGTGGACAGAACCATACACTGAAGCTTTCTTT.